This T cell receptor beta chain was identified during a study of blood T cell repertoires in COVID-19. As for the study in general: T cells, B-cell-depleted T cells, or PBMCs supplied cDNA or gDNA.

Cohorts were based on clinical histories the participants reported. TCRdb's table, derived via immunoSEQ multiplex PCR, lists solely in-frame clones and lacks some. Among about 140,000 clones listed, 70% to 90% were seen once. The sequencing sample was made of PBMCs or T cells enriched from blood (not recorded which). The sequence derives from a woman aged 50 to 65 with acute COVID-19.

The CDR3 DNA reads as TGTGCCAGCAGCTTTGACAGGACTGGGGCCAACGTCCTGACTTTC. Encoded protein: CASSFDRTGANVLTF. The chain uses TRBV11-2 and TRBJ2-6; tentatively, D is TRBD1 (6 bases). Trimming removed 3 bases from V and 2 bases from J, with 8 bases in between. Germline CDR1 and CDR2: SGHAT and FQNNGV. This CDR3 has 15 residues.